These 27 T cell receptor beta chains were sequenced from one sample in a study of memory CD4+ T cells and cytomegalovirus serostatus. Single viable CD3+CD4+CD8-CD45RO+ cells were sorted as the memory CD4+ T cells. Some clones are missing from TCRdb's copy, which holds only in-frame ones; the method was immunoSEQ multiplex PCR. The sample has about 50,000 clones; roughly 87% are singletons. The source material was memory CD4+ T cells from blood. The receptors stem from an adult in good health and CMV-seronegative.

On this clone itself: Relative to the germline gene, one junction end is altered; a read error may explain this. The V gene is TRBV7-9, the J gene TRBJ2-1, with 9 positions matching TRBD1. CDR3 length: 14 residues. CDR1 is SEHNR and CDR2 is FQNEAQ in the germline V gene (reference sequence). CDR3 nucleotide sequence: TGTGCCAGCAGCTTCACAGGGGGCCGCAATGGGCAGTTCTTC. This codes for CASSFTGGRNGQFF.

The V gene is TRBV14, the J gene TRBJ2-1, with 7 bases that match TRBD1. The V gene end was trimmed by 4 bases and the J gene end by 2 bases; junction bases not matched to a gene: 8. The CDR3 has 16 amino acids. Germline V gene data show CDR1 as SGHDN and CDR2 as FVKESK. CDR3 sequence: CASSPRGGSPYNEQFF. The CDR3 nucleotides read TGTGCCAGCAGCCCCCGAGGGGGCAGCCCCTACAATGAGCAGTTCTTC.

The chain couples TRBV5-1 to TRBJ1-1; perhaps TRBD1 as D (5 bases). Germline CDR1 and CDR2: SGHRS and YFSETQ. V was cut by 3 bases and J by 5 bases, with 17 bases left in between. The CDR3 is 15 residues long. The CDR3 coding sequence is TGCGCCAGCAGCTCATCGGGACCCAGGGTAACTGAAGCTTTCTTT. It encodes CASSSSGPRVTEAFF.

This clone was counted only a few times. The chain combines TRBV27 with TRBJ1-6; 7 bases are a match to TRBD1. The trim removed 7 bases at V and 7 bases at J, leaving 16 bases unmatched. This CDR3 comprises 17 residues. Germline-derived CDR1 and CDR2 are MNHEY and SMNVEV (reference sequence). The CDR3 DNA reads TGTGCCAGCAAGCAGATGACCGGGACAGCGAGGAATTCACCCCTCCACTTT. This encodes CASKQMTGTARNSPLHF.

V gene TRBV21-1 combines with J gene TRBJ1-1; TRBD1 is the table's D call and was not checked against the DNA. TRBV21-1 is designated a pseudogene. The CDR3 loop spans 19 amino acids. The chain's CDR3 is CASSKEKLLGQRGETEAFF. CDR3 coding DNA: TGTGCCAGCAGCAAAGAGAAACTTTTGGGACAGAGAGGGGAAACTGAAGCTTTCTTT.

The rearrangement uses TRBV6-5 and TRBJ2-7; no reliable D call. The CDR3 runs 14 residues. V was cut by 2 bases and J by 1 base, with 9 bases left in between. CDR1 and CDR2 (germline): MNHEY, SVGAGI. The CDR3 DNA reads TGTGCCAGCAGTTACCGGACGGAATCCTACGAGCAGTACTTC. As protein: CASSYRTESYEQYF.

The chain recombines TRBV27 with TRBJ1-4; 7 bases match TRBD1. The CDR3 has 15 amino acids. Losses at the gene ends were 8 bases for V and 10 bases for J; bases not matched to a gene: 16. Germline CDR1 MNHEY, CDR2 SMNVEV (reference sequence). The CDR3: CASQDRLGTGGKLFF. The CDR3 nucleotides are TGTGCCAGCCAGGACAGGTTAGGCACGGGGGGAAAACTGTTTTTT.

This chain connects TRBV11-1 to TRBJ2-2; D not certain. This CDR3 has 13 amino acids. V gave up 5 bases and J gave up 5 bases, with 9 bases separating them. From germline, CDR1 is SGHAT and CDR2 FQDESV (reference sequence). CDR3 residues: CASSRPGTGELFF. As DNA, the CDR3 is TGTGCCAGCAGCCGACCCGGGACCGGGGAGCTGTTTTTT.

This clone was picked up one time. The chain joins TRBV5-4 to TRBJ1-2, with D possibly being TRBD1 (5 bases). The length of the CDR3 is 14 residues. Germline V gives CDR1 SGHNT, CDR2 YYREEE (reference sequence). V dropped 1 base and J dropped 4 bases, with 11 bases sitting between them. The CDR3 region has the DNA TGTGCCAGCAGCTTGTCCAGGGCGAGCTATGGCTACACCTTC. This codes for CASSLSRASYGYTF.

The chain carries TRBV4-3 and TRBJ1-6, with D possibly being TRBD1 (6 bases). Germline CDR1 is LGHNA and CDR2 is YSLEER. The V end lost 1 base, the J end lost 7 bases, and 14 bases lay between the germline ends. The CDR3 spans 16 residues. For the CDR3, the DNA is TGCGCCAGCAGCCAAGTAGTTTGGGGGCAAAATTCACCCCTCCACTTT. Protein: CASSQVVWGQNSPLHF.

The chain combines TRBV28 with TRBJ1-1, with a tentative D call TRBD1 (6 bases). The V end lost 4 bases, the J end lost 0 bases, and 15 bases lay between the germline ends. In germline, CDR1 is MDHEN, CDR2 SYDVKM. CDR3 length: 16 amino acids. The CDR3 loop is CASSSNLRGVNTEAFF. For the CDR3, the DNA is TGTGCCAGCAGTTCCAACCTAAGGGGGGTGAACACTGAAGCTTTCTTT.

The count of this clone is one. The chain joins TRBV28 to TRBJ2-7; either TRBD1 or TRBD2 may fit D (5 bases each). The germline CDR1 and CDR2 sequences are MDHEN and SYDVKM. The CDR3 is 15 amino acids. V was pared by 5 bases and J by 0 bases, with 14 bases between. For the CDR3, the DNA is TGTGCCAGCAGTCCCGGGGACCGCGACTCCTACGAGCAGTACTTC. Amino acids: CASSPGDRDSYEQYF.

The chain uses TRBV5-4 and TRBJ2-1; possibly TRBD1 for D (5 bases). CDR3 size: 14 residues. In germline, CDR1 is SGHNT, CDR2 YYREEE (reference sequence). Trimming took off 4 bases at V and 1 base at J, with 9 bases between the two ends. The chain's CDR3 is CASSPDSSYNEQFF. The DNA of the CDR3 is TGTGCCAGCAGCCCCGACAGTTCCTACAATGAGCAGTTCTTC.

The rearrangement uses TRBV28 and TRBJ1-1; 7 bases line up with TRBD1. Losses at the gene ends were 6 bases for V and 0 bases for J; bases not matched to a gene: 4. The CDR3 is 14 amino acids. Germline CDR1 reads MDHEN; CDR2 reads SYDVKM. The CDR3 DNA reads TGTGCCAGCAGCCAAGGACAGGTGAACACTGAAGCTTTCTTT. It is translated as CASSQGQVNTEAFF.

The chain carries TRBV7-8 and TRBJ1-5, with 12 bases matching TRBD1. The CDR3 is 20 residues long. Germline-derived CDR1 and CDR2 are SGHVS and FQNEAQ. V was pared by 1 base and J by 4 bases, with 14 bases of the junction left unmatched. Here the CDR3 DNA reads TGTGCCAGCAGCTTAGTTCGCCGGGACAGGGGGCTTTTAGGGAATCAGCCCCAGCATTTT. Protein: CASSLVRRDRGLLGNQPQHF.

This chain joins TRBV10-3 and TRBJ2-7, with TRBD1 matching 7 bases. Trimming cost V 4 bases and J 4 bases; bases outside gene matches: 13. The germline V gene encodes CDR1 ENHRY and CDR2 SYGVKD. This CDR3 comprises 16 residues. As DNA, the CDR3 is TGTGCCATCAGTGGCCCTCGACAGGGTGTCTCTTACGAGCAGTACTTC. Its protein is CAISGPRQGVSYEQYF.

The chain is built from TRBV12-5 and TRBJ2-7; D is undetermined. The germline gives CDR1 LGHNT, CDR2 FRNRAP. This CDR3 is built from 12 residues. V was cut by 9 bases and J by 1 base, with 10 bases left in between. The CDR3 region is CASSLESYEQYF. The CDR3 region has the DNA TGTGCTAGCAGCCTAGAATCCTACGAGCAGTACTTC.

The gene calls are TRBV6-5 and TRBJ1-6; D may be TRBD1 (6 bases). From germline, CDR1 is MNHEY and CDR2 SVGAGI. V gave up 5 bases and J gave up 10 bases, with 12 bases separating them. There are 13 residues in the CDR3. CDR3 sequence: CASSQGSRSPLHF. The DNA of the CDR3 is TGTGCCAGCAGTCAGGGGTCACGCTCACCCCTCCACTTT.

CDR3 residues: CASSFLAGDTDTQYF. The CDR3, as DNA: TGTGCCAGCAGCTTCCTAGCGGGGGACACAGATACGCAGTATTTT. This chain uses TRBV7-2 with TRBJ2-3; 10 nucleotides match TRBD2. Germline V gene lookup returns CDR1 SGHTA and CDR2 FQGNSA. This CDR3 is 15 amino acids long. V was pared by 3 bases and J by 2 bases, with 2 bases of the junction left unmatched.

This chain links TRBV6-4 with TRBJ1-2; D is ambiguous. V shed 2 bases and J shed 7 bases, with 14 bases lying between them. The V gene's germline CDR1 is MRHNA and CDR2 SNTAGT. The CDR3 runs to 14 residues. CDR3 region: CASSDGVDPIGYTF. As DNA, the CDR3 is TGTGCCAGCAGTGACGGGGTTGACCCCATTGGCTACACCTTC.

This chain links TRBV28 with TRBJ2-7, with D uncertain. Germline CDR1 MDHEN, CDR2 SYDVKM. V shed 2 bases and J shed 2 bases, with 10 bases lying between them. The CDR3 contains 14 residues. CDR3 region: CASSLGPRAYEQYF. The CDR3 nucleotides read TGTGCCAGCAGTTTAGGGCCCCGGGCCTACGAGCAGTACTTC.

The genes are TRBV19 and TRBJ2-1; TRBD1 aligns across 8 bases. Trimming cost V 6 bases and J 7 bases; bases outside gene matches: 8. CDR3 length: 14 residues. In germline, CDR1 is LNHDA, CDR2 SQIVND (reference sequence). In DNA, the CDR3 is TGTGCCAGTAGCGGACAGGGATCGGGGAATGAGCAGTTCTTC. Translation: CASSGQGSGNEQFF.

V and J are TRBV30 and TRBJ2-7; D is unresolved. Germline V lookup: CDR1 GTSNPN, CDR2 SVGIG (reference sequence). V lost 2 bases to trimming and J lost 2 bases, with 10 bases between them. The CDR3 consists of 13 residues. CDR3: CAWSKRQAYEQYF. CDR3 sequence (DNA): TGTGCCTGGAGTAAGAGGCAGGCCTACGAGCAGTACTTC.

Remarks on this clone: This may stem from a read error, because a much larger clone lies one nucleotide away. This sequence joins TRBV7-3 and TRBJ1-1; D perhaps matches TRBD1 (6 bases). From germline, CDR1 is SGHTA and CDR2 FQGTGA. V lost 1 base and J lost 3, with 6 bases in between. This CDR3 has 13 amino acids. CDR3 DNA: TGTGCCAGCAGCTTAAACAGGGACACTGAAGCTTTCTTT. This translates into CASSLNRDTEAFF.

This sequence joins TRBV29-1 and TRBJ1-1; no clear D. CDR1 is SQVTM, CDR2 ANQGSEA, per germline. The CDR3 totals 13 residues. Trimming pared 7 bases from V and 1 base from J, leaving 13 bases between. The CDR3 loop reads CSAMGSGNTEAFF. In DNA form, the CDR3 reads TGCAGCGCTATGGGGTCGGGGAACACTGAAGCTTTCTTT. The variable domain in full, completed from reference TRBV29-1 and TRBJ1-1, reads SAVISQKPSRDICQRGTSLTIQCQVDSQVTMMFWYRQQPGQSLTLIATANQGSEATYESGFVIDKFPISRPNLTFSTLTVSNMSPEDSSIYLCSAMGSGNTEAFFGQGTRLTVV.

This chain connects TRBV4-3 to TRBJ2-5; perhaps D is TRBD1 or TRBD2 (5 bases each). The CDR3 runs to 15 residues. V gave up 0 bases and J gave up 4 bases, with 12 bases separating them. CDR1 is LGHNA, CDR2 YSLEER, per germline. CDR3 nucleotides: TGCGCCAGCAGCCAAGAACCGGGGCGACTAGAGACCCAGTACTTC. Its translation: CASSQEPGRLETQYF.

This chain joins TRBV19 and TRBJ2-1, with 8 bases matching TRBD1. The germline CDR1 and CDR2 sequences are LNHDA and SQIVND (reference sequence). This CDR3 is 14 amino acids long. The V and J ends lost 3 bases and 8 bases, in that order; junction bases with no gene match: 6. CDR3 sequence reads: CASSITGGLDEQFF. CDR3 coding DNA: TGTGCCAGTAGTATCACAGGGGGTTTAGATGAGCAGTTCTTC.